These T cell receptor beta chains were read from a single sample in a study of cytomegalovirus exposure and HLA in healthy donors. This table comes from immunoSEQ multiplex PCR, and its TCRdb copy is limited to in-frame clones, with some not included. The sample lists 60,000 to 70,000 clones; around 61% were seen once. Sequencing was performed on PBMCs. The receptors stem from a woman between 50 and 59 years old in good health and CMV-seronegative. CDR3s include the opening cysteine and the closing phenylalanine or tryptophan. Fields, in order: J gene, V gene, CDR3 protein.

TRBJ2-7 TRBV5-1 CASSPGTPTGEQYF
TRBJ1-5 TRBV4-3 CASSPRVSGDQPQHF
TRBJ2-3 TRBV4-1 CASSQDPTGRVTDTQYF
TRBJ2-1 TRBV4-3 CASSQKGGDSYNEQFF
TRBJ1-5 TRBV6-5 CASSYTTGSNQPQHF
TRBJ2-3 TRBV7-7 CASSLTSRNTDTQYF
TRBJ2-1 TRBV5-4 CASSSASERANEQFF
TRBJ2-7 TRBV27 CASSSPLEQYF
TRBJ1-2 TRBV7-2 CASSLIRVDYGYTF
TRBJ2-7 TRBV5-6 CASSLSGSSYEQYF
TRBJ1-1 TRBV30 CAWNRGGGDTEAFF
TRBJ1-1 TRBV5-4 CASSLAVGNTEAFF
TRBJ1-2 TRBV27 CASSRFGGGQPGGYTF
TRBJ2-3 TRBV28 CASSPIIAGGPRDTDTQYF
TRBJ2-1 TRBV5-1 CASSLMRLAVYNEQFF
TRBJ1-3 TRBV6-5 CASRNGQGRGNTIYF
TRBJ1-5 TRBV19 CASSYEGQVLRSNQPQHF
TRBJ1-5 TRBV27 CASSRATAFNQPQHF
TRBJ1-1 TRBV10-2 CASSDREPTEAFF